This T cell receptor (beta chain) appears in the sequencing data of a study of radiotherapy plus CTLA-4 blockade in lung cancer. Study-level background: Objective responses were documented in around a sixth of patients, with disease control in roughly 30%.

The repertoire was sequenced with immunoSEQ multiplex PCR; TCRdb's copy has only in-frame clones and lacks some. The profile covers 24,000 or so clones, with 70% to 75% appearing a single time and approximately 3% taken by the ten largest. Lung cancer patients with chemo-refractory metastatic non-small-cell disease were given focal radiation plus CTLA-4 blockade with ipilimumab. Study-wide findings and caveats: Dynamics of early blood T cell clones, together with interferon-beta, were reportedly the best predictors of response.

Points on this clone: No antigen is known for it.

The source was peripheral blood, collected from a patient treated with radiotherapy plus ipilimumab. This clonotype originated in a human donor with non-small cell lung cancer whose response to radiotherapy plus ipilimumab could not be evaluated.

CDR3 sequence reads: CSGRQGWNTEAFF. The CDR3 coding sequence is TGCAGCGGTCGACAGGGATGGAACACTGAAGCTTTCTTT. The rearrangement links TRBV29-1 to TRBJ1-1; 7 bases align to TRBD1. J gave up 1 base and V 7 bases, and 6 bases lay outside the gene matches. The length of the CDR3 is 13 residues. In germline, CDR1 is SQVTM, CDR2 ANQGSEA.